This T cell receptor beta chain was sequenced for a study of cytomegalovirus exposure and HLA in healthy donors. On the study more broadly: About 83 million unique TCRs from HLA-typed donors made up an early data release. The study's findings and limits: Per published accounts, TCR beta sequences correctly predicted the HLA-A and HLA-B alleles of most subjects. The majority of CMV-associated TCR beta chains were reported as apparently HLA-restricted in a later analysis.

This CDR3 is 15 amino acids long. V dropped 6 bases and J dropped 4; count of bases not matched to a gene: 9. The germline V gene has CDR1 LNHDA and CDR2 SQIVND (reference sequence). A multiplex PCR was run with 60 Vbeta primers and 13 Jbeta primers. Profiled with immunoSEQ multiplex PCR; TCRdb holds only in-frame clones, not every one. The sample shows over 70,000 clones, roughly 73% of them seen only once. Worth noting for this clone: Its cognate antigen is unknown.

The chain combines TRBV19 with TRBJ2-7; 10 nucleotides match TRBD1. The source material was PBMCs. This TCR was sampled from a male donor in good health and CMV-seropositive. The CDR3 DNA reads TGTGCCAGTAGAATAAGACAGGGGGCTTTATACGAGCAGTACTTC. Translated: CASRIRQGALYEQYF. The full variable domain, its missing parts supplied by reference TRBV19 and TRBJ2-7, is DGGITQSPKYLFRKEGQNVTLSCEQNLNHDAMYWYRQDPGQGLRLIYYSQIVNDFQKGDIAEGYSVSREKKESFPLTVTSAQKNPTAFYLCASRIRQGALYEQYFGPGTRLTVT.